The sequence of this T cell receptor beta chain was determined in a study of blood T cell repertoires in COVID-19. Study-wide context: Donors in the United States, Italy and Spain gave samples during acute or convalescent COVID-19. PBMCs, B-cell-depleted T cells, or T cells provided the cDNA or gDNA that made up the material.

The count of this clone is one. The CDR3 loop spans 20 amino acids. V dropped 1 base and J dropped 0 bases, with 22 bases sitting between them. From germline, CDR1 is SNHLY and CDR2 FYNNEI. Original handling: Amplification from reference gene primers served as the basis for estimated nucleated cell counts. TCRdb keeps only in-frame clones here, not all; method: immunoSEQ multiplex PCR. D and trimming come from the DNA, and the V and J calls and clone size come from that table. The sample yields about 180,000 clones, around 87% seen once. The sequencing input was peripheral blood. This clonotype originated in a man aged 40-55 years with active or convalescent COVID-19. This chain links TRBV2 with TRBJ1-5, with D possibly being TRBD1 (6 bases). The DNA of the CDR3 is TGTGCCAGCAGTGAAGGTATTCTGATCGGGGGGCGGACTAGCAATCAGCCCCAGCATTTT. Translation: CASSEGILIGGRTSNQPQHF.